Presented here are 18 T cell receptor beta chains from one specimen sequenced in a study of regulatory T cells in long-lasting Graves disease. For TCR beta, libraries came from iRepertoire HTBI primers and Arm-PCR of CDR3 regions. TCRdb re-called the multiplex PCR reads through MiXCR, storing one row per CDR3 protein. Among about half a million distinct CDR3 sequences listed, about 22% were seen once. Stated time point: persistent/refractory GD, antithyroid drugs over 5 years with positive TRAb. From RNA extracted from PBMCs, the TCR library was made. The sample was peripheral blood mononuclear cells (PBMCs), taken when the disease was refractory, from a patient treated with antithyroid drugs. The receptors come from a female donor with Graves disease.

The chain is built from TRBV30 and TRBJ2-3; maybe TRBD1 (5 bases). The CDR3 length is 12 residues. The V end was cut by 2 bases, the J end by 7 bases, with 10 bases between. Germline V CDR1 and CDR2: GTSNPN, SVGIG (reference sequence). This CDR3 is CAWSKGKNTQYF. The CDR3 nucleotides read TGTGCCTGGAGTAAGGGGAAAAATACGCAGTATTTT.

This clonotype was detected a few times. This chain links TRBV11-1 with TRBJ1-1, with unresolved D. The CDR3 is made up of 12 amino acids. Germline lookup yields CDR1 SGHAT and CDR2 FQDESV (reference sequence). Trimming left V 6 bases short and J 1 base short, with 6 bases between. CDR3 DNA sequence: TGTGCCAGCAGGTACGGGAACACTGAAGCTTTCTTT. Residues: CASRYGNTEAFF.

The chain carries TRBV9 and TRBJ2-5; TRBD2 matches 7 bases. With V trimmed by 3 bases and J by 1 base, 3 bases remained unmatched. Germline CDR1 and CDR2: SGDLS and YYNGEE. The CDR3 runs to 14 residues. The CDR3, as DNA: TGTGCCAGCAGCGGGAAGCGGGGCCAAGAGACCCAGTACTTC. Residues: CASSGKRGQETQYF. Full variable domain (rest looked up from reference TRBV9 and TRBJ2-5): DSGVTQTPKHLITATGQRVTLRCSPRSGDLSVYWYQQSLDQGLQFLIQYYNGEERAKGNILERFSAQQFPDLHSELNLSSLELGDSALYFCASSGKRGQETQYFGPGTRLLVL.

V gene TRBV20-1 combines with J gene TRBJ1-4; tentative D call: TRBD1 (5 bases). This CDR3 has 14 amino acids. CDR1 is DFQATT and CDR2 is SNEGSKA in the germline V gene (reference sequence). V lost 3 bases and J lost 3, with 11 bases in between. The CDR3 DNA follows: TGCAGTGCTAGTGGGGGGGGTGCTAATGAAAAACTGTTTTTT. Protein product: CSASGGGANEKLFF.

This clonotype appeared a few times. This chain connects TRBV19 to TRBJ1-6; 8 bases agree with TRBD1. Germline CDR1 is LNHDA and CDR2 is SQIVND (reference sequence). V lost 6 bases and J lost 0; bases outside the gene matches: 7. This CDR3 has 17 residues. CDR3: CASRTGDRSSYNSPLHF. The CDR3 DNA is TGTGCCAGTAGGACGGGGGACAGGAGCTCCTATAATTCACCCCTCCACTTT.

This clonotype was found many times. The chain joins TRBV6-1 to TRBJ1-6; D may be TRBD1 (5 bases). This CDR3 has 15 residues. The germline V and J ends were trimmed by 5 bases and 5 bases, with 13 bases remaining between them. Germline V gives CDR1 MNHNS, CDR2 SASEGT. The CDR3 nucleotides are TGTGCCAGCAGTCTCTACAGGTCGAATAATTCACCCCTCCACTTT. It codes for CASSLYRSNNSPLHF.

The sample holds a few counts of this clonotype. This chain connects TRBV5-1 to TRBJ1-6, with a tentative D call TRBD1 (5 bases). Trimming removed 0 bases at V and 8 bases at J, with 12 bases between. Germline assignment: CDR1 SGHRS and CDR2 YFSETQ. CDR3 size: 15 residues. For the CDR3, the DNA is TGCGCCAGCAGCTTGGCTCCTCAAGGGGATTCACCCCTCCACTTT. This codes for CASSLAPQGDSPLHF.

Only a few counts were recorded for this clonotype. One end of the junction varies from germline; a read error may be responsible. The gene calls are TRBV7-8 and TRBJ2-7; no clear D. Per germline, CDR1 SGHVS and CDR2 FQNEAQ. The CDR3 runs 14 residues. The CDR3 DNA sequence: TGTGCCAACAGCTTAGATCACAGTTCCTACGAGCAGTACTTC. Its translation is CANSLDHSSYEQYF.

This clonotype came up a few times. The V gene is TRBV5-1, the J gene TRBJ2-7; unclear D gene. Trimming removed 0 bases from V and 0 bases from J, with 10 bases in between. Germline V gene sequence: CDR1 SGHRS, CDR2 YFSETQ. The CDR3 totals 15 residues. The CDR3 loop is CASSLAAPSSYEQYF. As DNA, the CDR3 is TGCGCCAGCAGCTTGGCGGCCCCAAGCTCCTACGAGCAGTACTTC.

The rearrangement joins TRBV7-2 to TRBJ2-3, with D tentatively TRBD1 or TRBD2 (5 bases each). Germline lookup yields CDR1 SGHTA and CDR2 FQGNSA. The CDR3 sequence is 16 residues long. Trimming took off 2 bases at V and 0 bases at J, with 12 bases between the two ends. The CDR3 DNA reads TGTGCCAGCAGCTTACAAGGGGAGACAAGCACAGATACGCAGTATTTT. Amino acid sequence: CASSLQGETSTDTQYF.

The chain is built from TRBV20-1 and TRBJ1-2, with 7 bases matching TRBD1. CDR1 DFQATT and CDR2 SNEGSKA come from the germline V gene (reference sequence). The V and J ends lost 3 bases and 0 bases, in that order; junction bases with no gene match: 13. CDR3 length: 17 amino acids. The CDR3 region has the DNA TGCAGTGCTAGGAATTCGGGACAGCTTCTAACTAACTATGGCTACACCTTC. Translation: CSARNSGQLLTNYGYTF.

The chain joins TRBV5-4 to TRBJ2-7; perhaps D is TRBD1 or TRBD2 (6 bases each). Germline V lookup: CDR1 SGHNT, CDR2 YYREEE (reference sequence). V lost 2 bases and J 5 bases, leaving 14 bases between the germline ends. The CDR3 spans 14 residues. The CDR3 loop is CASSFTGRIHEQYF. The CDR3 DNA reads TGTGCCAGCAGCTTCACAGGGAGGATCCACGAGCAGTACTTC.

The chain joins TRBV4-1 to TRBJ1-5; D remains unclear. Germline V gene lookup returns CDR1 MGHRA and CDR2 YSYEKL. The V and J ends lost 1 base and 2 bases respectively, with 9 bases between them. This CDR3 is built from 15 residues. The CDR3 DNA reads TGCGCCAGCAGCCAAGGATTGGCGGGCAATCAGCCCCAGCATTTT. Protein: CASSQGLAGNQPQHF.

This clonotype has more than one count but fewer than ten. The chain has TRBV6-5 and TRBJ2-2; perhaps D is TRBD1 or TRBD2 (5 bases each). V lost 4 bases and J 7 bases, leaving 19 bases between the germline ends. The CDR3 is 16 amino acids. CDR1 is MNHEY and CDR2 is SVGAGI in the germline V gene. The CDR3 protein is CASSLLPGPPGGELFF. Written as DNA, the CDR3 is TGTGCCAGCAGTTTATTACCGGGACCGCCGGGCGGGGAGCTGTTTTTT.

This clonotype was counted ten times or more. The chain recombines TRBV6-5 with TRBJ2-7; 9 nucleotides align to TRBD2. The CDR3 runs 15 residues. V shed 3 bases and J 0 bases; nucleotides not matched to a gene: 3. Germline lookup yields CDR1 MNHEY and CDR2 SVGAGI. The CDR3 DNA reads as TGTGCCAGCAGTTATCTAGCGGGGAGCTCCTACGAGCAGTACTTC. Translated, it gives CASSYLAGSSYEQYF.

This clonotype was counted between two and nine times. The chain links TRBV9 to TRBJ1-5; D perhaps matches TRBD1 (6 bases). Germline values: CDR1 SGDLS, CDR2 YYNGEE. This CDR3 is built from 17 residues. Trimming cost V 2 bases and J 0 bases, with 15 bases left between them. The CDR3 DNA follows: TGTGCCAGCAGCGTCCGGGACACGAGATATAGCAATCAGCCCCAGCATTTT. Translating it yields CASSVRDTRYSNQPQHF.

A remark on this clonotype: One end of the junction does not line up with germline, which may come from a read error. The chain combines TRBV2 with TRBJ1-2; D is perhaps TRBD1 (5 bases). The CDR3 sequence is 13 residues long. In germline, CDR1 is SNHLY, CDR2 FYNNEI. The CDR3 loop reads CASSGGTDYGHTF. In DNA form, the CDR3 reads TGTGCCAGCAGTGGCGGGACGGACTATGGCCACACCTTC. Supplemented by reference TRBV2 and TRBJ1-2, the full variable domain reads EPEVTQTPSHQVTQMGQEVILRCVPISNHLYFYWYRQILGQKVEFLVSFYNNEISEKSEIFDDQFSVERPDGSNFTLKIRSTKLEDSAMYFCASSGGTDYGHTFGSGTRLTVV.

This clonotype is a singleton in its sample. This clone may be a read error of a much larger clone one base away. The CDR3 end shows no conserved phenylalanine or tryptophan, and so a read error is likely. The chain carries TRBV29-1 and TRBJ1-2; unclear D gene. This CDR3 is 12 amino acids long. Trimming left V 8 bases short and J 8 bases short, with 18 bases between. Germline CDR1 SQVTM, CDR2 ANQGSEA. The CDR3 DNA follows: TGCAGCCTGACCACCGCGTTTGGCGGCTACACCTCC. Its translation: CSLTTAFGGYTS.